A selection of T cell receptor beta chains follows, all from one sample in a study of T cells after yellow fever vaccination. Each CDR3 protein gets one entry after TCRdb re-called the 5' RACE reads with MiXCR. This table holds some 350,000 distinct CDR3 sequences, approximately 4% found once. The input for sequencing was PBMCs, taken 5 days after the yellow fever booster vaccination. These receptors were taken from a man aged 18 to 29 who received the YFV17D yellow fever vaccine. Both conserved end residues are part of each CDR3. Fields, in order: V gene, D gene, clone size, J gene, CDR3 DNA, CDR3 protein. A D gene is named only where the DNA matches it firmly. Clone size, where shown, is once, few, many, or a class for clones that have expanded.

V: TRBV7-9
D: NA
size: few
J: TRBJ1-2
DNA: TGTGCCAGCAGCAGCGGTTGGGGCTACACCTTC
CDR3: CASSSGWGYTF

V: TRBV5-1
D: TRBD1
size: few
J: TRBJ1-1
DNA: TGCGCCAGCAGCTTGGTCCCCGGGACAGGGTATGAAGCTTTCTTT
CDR3: CASSLVPGTGYEAFF

V: TRBV6-5
D: NA
size: many
J: TRBJ1-6
DNA: TGTGCCAGCAGTCCGGTGGGGAGCTCCTATAATTCACCCCTCCACTTT
CDR3: CASSPVGSSYNSPLHF

V: TRBV7-2
D: NA
size: many
J: TRBJ2-5
DNA: TGTGCCAGCAGCTTTCGCAGAACACAAGAGACCCAGTACTTC
CDR3: CASSFRRTQETQYF

V: TRBV6-5
D: NA
size: NA
J: TRBJ1-1
DNA: TGTGCCAGCAGTTACCACGAGGGGGAGGAAGCTTTCTTT
CDR3: CASSYHEGEEAFF

V: TRBV5-1
D: NA
size: NA
J: TRBJ1-4
DNA: TGCGCCAGCAGGACAGCAACTAATGAAAAACTGTTTTTT
CDR3: CASRTATNEKLFF

V: TRBV29-1
D: TRBD2
size: NA
J: TRBJ2-1
DNA: TGCAGCGTTCCTAGCGGACTCAATGAGCAGTTCTTC
CDR3: CSVPSGLNEQFF

V: TRBV7-2
D: NA
size: many
J: TRBJ2-2
DNA: TGTGCCAGCAGCTTCCTTTATTCACCGAACACCGGGGAGCTGTTTTTT
CDR3: CASSFLYSPNTGELFF

V: TRBV6-5
D: TRBD2
size: few
J: TRBJ2-1
DNA: TGTGCCAGCGGGAGACTAGCGGGGGCTTTGAGGAATGAGCAGTTCTTC
CDR3: CASGRLAGALRNEQFF

V: TRBV27
D: TRBD2
size: few
J: TRBJ2-7
DNA: TGTGCCAGCACCCGACTAGCGGGGGCCCCGGGCGAGCAGTACTTC
CDR3: CASTRLAGAPGEQYF

V: TRBV7-9
D: NA
size: NA
J: TRBJ1-2
DNA: TGTGCCAGCAGCTTAAACGAAGGGACCGCTTATGGCTACACCTTC
CDR3: CASSLNEGTAYGYTF

V: TRBV29-1
D: TRBD2
size: NA
J: TRBJ2-5
DNA: TGCAGCGTTGTTCCAGCGGGGCTCCAAGAGACCCAGTACTTC
CDR3: CSVVPAGLQETQYF

V: TRBV6-5
D: NA
size: few
J: TRBJ1-2
DNA: TGTGCCAGCAGGACACAGGGAAACTATGGCTACACCTTC
CDR3: CASRTQGNYGYTF

V: TRBV18
D: NA
size: NA
J: TRBJ2-5
DNA: TGTGCCAGCTCACCTTACTCGGGAGAGACCCAGTACTTC
CDR3: CASSPYSGETQYF

V: TRBV6-6
D: NA
size: NA
J: TRBJ2-3
DNA: TGTGCCAGCAGTTACCCATTCCGGGACACATTGGGGGATACGCAGTATTTT
CDR3: CASSYPFRDTLGDTQYF

V: TRBV7-2
D: NA
size: few
J: TRBJ2-3
DNA: TGTGCCAGCAGCCGTTCCCGGGACAGCACAGATACGCAGTATTTT
CDR3: CASSRSRDSTDTQYF

V: TRBV20-1
D: NA
size: many
J: TRBJ2-1
DNA: TGCAGTGCTAGAAGGGGGCTAGCGGAGTACAATGAGCAGTTCTTC
CDR3: CSARRGLAEYNEQFF

V: TRBV12-3/TRBV12-4
D: NA
size: NA
J: TRBJ1-2
DNA: TGTGCCAGCAGCAACTACAGGGTCGGCTACACCTTC
CDR3: CASSNYRVGYTF

V: TRBV20-1
D: NA
size: NA
J: TRBJ2-5
DNA: TGCAGTGTCCCGGGATTCGAAGAGACCCAGTACTTC
CDR3: CSVPGFEETQYF

V: TRBV6-6
D: NA
size: NA
J: TRBJ1-6
DNA: TGTGCCAGCACCCTAGGGAGTAGCGCCTATAATTCACCCCTCCACTTT
CDR3: CASTLGSSAYNSPLHF

V: TRBV6-1
D: TRBD1
size: NA
J: TRBJ2-7
DNA: TGTGCCAGCAGACGTGCCGGGACAGGGCTATTCTACGAGCAGTACTTC
CDR3: CASRRAGTGLFYEQYF

V: TRBV20-1
D: NA
size: NA
J: TRBJ1-2
DNA: TGCAGTGCCCGGACAGAGAACTATGGCTACACCTTC
CDR3: CSARTENYGYTF

V: TRBV9
D: NA
size: NA
J: TRBJ1-4
DNA: TGTGCCAGCAGCGAATGGGGTTCCGGAGCAACTAATGAAAAACTGTTTTTT
CDR3: CASSEWGSGATNEKLFF

V: TRBV7-2
D: NA
size: many
J: TRBJ2-4
DNA: TGTGCCAGCAGCTTAAAAAGAGGTGGCTACATTCAGTACTTC
CDR3: CASSLKRGGYIQYF

V: TRBV12-3/TRBV12-4
D: NA
size: few
J: TRBJ1-6
DNA: TGTGCCAGCAGTTTGGTGGGGAGGTTCGAATCACCCCTCCACTTT
CDR3: CASSLVGRFESPLHF

V: TRBV29-1
D: NA
size: NA
J: TRBJ2-5
DNA: TGCAGCGTTGAAAAGGACTTTAAAGAGACCCAGTACTTC
CDR3: CSVEKDFKETQYF

V: TRBV7-2
D: TRBD2
size: many
J: TRBJ2-5
DNA: TGTGCCAGCAGCTCAGGGACTAGCGGGGGGCAGGGAGCGGAAGAGACCCAGTACTTC
CDR3: CASSSGTSGGQGAEETQYF

V: TRBV7-2
D: NA
size: many
J: TRBJ2-2
DNA: TGTGCCAGCAGCCGACCCCGGGGAGGCACCGGGGAGCTGTTTTTT
CDR3: CASSRPRGGTGELFF

V: TRBV18
D: NA
size: many
J: TRBJ1-1
DNA: TGTGCCAGCTCACCCCTCGGGGGGGACACTGAAGCTTTCTTT
CDR3: CASSPLGGDTEAFF

V: TRBV7-3
D: NA
size: few
J: TRBJ2-5
DNA: TGTGCCAGCAGCCCCAAGGCGGGGCGCGGGGAGACCCAGTACTTC
CDR3: CASSPKAGRGETQYF

V: TRBV5-1
D: TRBD2
size: few
J: TRBJ2-1
DNA: TGCGCCAGCAGGGGTGGGACTAGCCTCGTCAATGAGCAGTTCTTC
CDR3: CASRGGTSLVNEQFF

V: TRBV4-1
D: TRBD1
size: many
J: TRBJ2-5
DNA: TGCGCCAGCAGCCAACAGCCGAACGGAGACAGGGGGCGCAGGGAGACCCAGTACTTC
CDR3: CASSQQPNGDRGRRETQYF

V: TRBV29-1
D: NA
size: many
J: TRBJ1-2
DNA: TGCAGCGTAGCAGACGGCTATGGCTACACCTTC
CDR3: CSVADGYGYTF

V: TRBV2
D: NA
size: few
J: TRBJ2-7
DNA: TGTGCCAGCAGGGTAGGGACACCTCCTTACGAGCAGTACTTC
CDR3: CASRVGTPPYEQYF

V: TRBV6-2/TRBV6-3
D: NA
size: few
J: TRBJ1-1
DNA: TGTGCCAGCAAACCAGGGCGGACTGAAGCTTTCTTT
CDR3: CASKPGRTEAFF

V: TRBV5-1
D: NA
size: NA
J: TRBJ2-1
DNA: TGCGCCAGCAGCATCCCTAGGGGGGGCTACAATGAGCAGTTCTTC
CDR3: CASSIPRGGYNEQFF